One and the same sample provided the 25 T cell receptor beta chains below, sequenced in a study of early T cells in non-severe SARS-CoV-2 infection. From the 5' RACE reads, TCRdb called clonotypes with MiXCR, one entry per CDR3 protein. The sample yields approximately 69,000 distinct CDR3 sequences, around 10% seen once. Here the sequenced sample was whole blood, taken at baseline. These receptors were obtained from an adult who was a healthcare worker with PCR-confirmed SARS-CoV-2 infection or an uninfected control (not recorded which).

This clonotype was recorded many times. The CDR3 loop is CASSFSGGAYEQYF. CDR3 in DNA: TGTGCCAGCAGCTTTAGCGGGGGGGCATACGAGCAGTACTTC. The V and J genes are TRBV7-2 and TRBJ2-7; 11 nucleotides match TRBD2. V shed 3 bases and J 4 bases; nucleotides not matched to a gene: 2. The CDR3 loop spans 14 amino acids. From germline, CDR1 is SGHTA and CDR2 FQGNSA.

This clonotype came up a few times. V is TRBV28 and J is TRBJ1-2; 7 positions match TRBD1. The length of the CDR3 is 14 residues. The V gene's germline CDR1 is MDHEN and CDR2 SYDVKM. The V gene end was trimmed by 3 bases and the J gene end by 4 bases; junction bases not matched to a gene: 5. CDR3 residues: CASSLGTGAYGYTF. DNA of the CDR3: TGTGCCAGCAGTTTGGGTACAGGGGCCTATGGCTACACCTTC.

This clonotype showed up just a few times. The chain links TRBV4-3 to TRBJ2-2; 9 bases agree with TRBD1. This CDR3 has 17 residues. Germline CDR1 reads LGHNA; CDR2 reads YSLEER. After removal of 2 bases from V and 0 bases from J, the junction contained 4 bases not matched to a gene. The chain's CDR3 is CASSQSDRGANTGELFF. CDR3 coding DNA: TGCGCCAGCAGCCAATCCGACAGGGGGGCGAACACCGGGGAGCTGTTTTTT.

This clonotype has a handful of counts. The chain is built from TRBV6-5 and TRBJ1-3, with TRBD1 identical over 10 bases. The CDR3 is 19 amino acids. Germline loops: CDR1 MNHEY, CDR2 SVGAGI. The J segment lost 0 bases and the V segment lost 2 bases, leaving 10 bases of the junction unmatched. The CDR3, as DNA: TGTGCCAGCAGTTACGCCGGGACAGGGGACGCCCTCTCTGGAAACACCATATATTTT. Its translation: CASSYAGTGDALSGNTIYF.

This clonotype showed up just a few times. V and J are TRBV3-1 and TRBJ1-1; the D is unclear. The germline gives CDR1 LGHDT, CDR2 YNNKEL (reference sequence). The CDR3 sequence is 14 residues long. V was shortened by 2 bases and J by 10 bases, with 17 bases between the two germline ends. The DNA of the CDR3 is TGTGCCAGCAGCCAATCTCGCCTGGGCCGTGGAGCTTTCTTT. Translating gives CASSQSRLGRGAFF.

This clonotype was counted a few times. The genes are TRBV4-1 and TRBJ2-2; 10 nucleotides align to TRBD2. V lost 0 bases and J lost 5; bases outside the gene matches: 3. The CDR3 covers 16 residues. Germline lookup yields CDR1 MGHRA and CDR2 YSYEKL. The CDR3 bases are TGCGCCAGCAGCCAAGAGTTGACTAGCGGGACCGGGGAGCTGTTTTTT. This codes for CASSQELTSGTGELFF.

About this clonotype: A much larger clone lies a single base off, so this may be a read error. The chain combines TRBV24-1 with TRBJ2-2, with D unresolved. The CDR3 is 15 residues long. Germline lookup yields CDR1 KGHDR and CDR2 SFDVKD. The ends were cut back, 1 base at V and 10 bases at J, with 15 bases in the middle. CDR3 sequence reads: CATSDFRVLSEELFF. As DNA, the CDR3 is TGTGCCACCAGTGATTTTCGGGTCCTGTCTGAGGAGCTGTTTTTT.

This clonotype was observed many times. The V call is TRBV6-1, the J call TRBJ1-2, with TRBD1 matching 10 bases. V was clipped by 6 bases and J by 3 bases; unmatched bases: 7. Germline assignment: CDR1 MNHNS and CDR2 SASEGT. The CDR3 is made up of 15 amino acids. In DNA, the CDR3 is TGTGCCAGCAGGGGGACAGGGGACACTCACTATGGCTACACCTTC. Protein product: CASRGTGDTHYGYTF.

This clonotype was detected ten times or more. The gene calls are TRBV7-2 and TRBJ2-3; 7 bases are shared with TRBD2. V shed 1 base and J 5 bases; nucleotides not matched to a gene: 12. This CDR3 is 17 amino acids long. The germline V gene has CDR1 SGHTA and CDR2 FQGNSA. CDR3 sequence (DNA): TGTGCCAGCAGCTTAGTTTTTCGCGGGAGTCGCGTAGATACGCAGTATTTT. Translated: CASSLVFRGSRVDTQYF.

This clonotype came up a few times. The chain is built from TRBV29-1 and TRBJ2-1, with 9 nucleotides matching TRBD1. The CDR3 has 16 residues. V was clipped by 4 bases and J by 0 bases; unmatched bases: 7. CDR1 SQVTM and CDR2 ANQGSEA come from the germline V gene. The CDR3 is CSVGRGQGSSYNEQFF. The CDR3 nucleotides are TGCAGCGTTGGAAGAGGACAGGGGAGCTCCTACAATGAGCAGTTCTTC.

V is TRBV20-1 and J is TRBJ1-6, with TRBD1 matching over 9 bases. The germline V gene encodes CDR1 DFQATT and CDR2 SNEGSKA (reference sequence). V lost 5 bases to trimming and J lost 1 base; unmatched junction nucleotides: 6. The CDR3 is 16 amino acids. The CDR3 protein is CSAPRTGDSYNSPLHF. The CDR3 DNA reads TGCAGTGCTCCCAGGACAGGGGATTCCTATAATTCACCCCTCCACTTT.

A few counts support this clonotype. The rearrangement uses TRBV4-1 and TRBJ1-4; possibly TRBD1 for D (5 bases). Trimming took 1 base from V and 8 from J, leaving 14 bases between them. Per germline, CDR1 MGHRA and CDR2 YSYEKL. The CDR3 consists of 15 residues. The CDR3: CASSQVGAGREKLFF. CDR3 DNA sequence: TGCGCCAGCAGCCAAGTCGGGGCGGGACGCGAAAAACTGTTTTTT.

This clonotype has only a few counts. This sequence joins TRBV20-1 and TRBJ1-1; no firm D call. The V gene's germline CDR1 is DFQATT and CDR2 SNEGSKA (reference sequence). Trimming left V 5 bases short and J 1 base short, with 11 bases between. The CDR3 runs 13 residues. This chain's CDR3 is CSASREGNTEAFF. DNA for the CDR3: TGCAGTGCTTCGAGGGAGGGGAACACTGAAGCTTTCTTT.

This clonotype was seen repeatedly, ten times or more. The V call is TRBV7-2, the J call TRBJ2-5, with 9 nucleotides matching TRBD1. Per the germline V gene, CDR1 is SGHTA and CDR2 is FQGNSA. The CDR3 contains 15 residues. V lost 3 bases and J lost 2; bases outside the gene matches: 4. This CDR3 is CASSLGTGWQETQYF. As DNA, the CDR3 is TGTGCCAGCAGCTTGGGGACAGGGTGGCAAGAGACCCAGTACTTC.

This clonotype was counted a few times. The chain joins TRBV16 to TRBJ1-3; TRBD1 matches 10 bases. Looked up from germline, CDR1 is KGHSY and CDR2 is FQNENV. V shed 4 bases and J 2 bases; nucleotides not matched to a gene: 5. The CDR3 is 16 amino acids. The CDR3 DNA follows: TGTGCCAGCAGCCGATCCGGACAGGGGGCTGGAAACACCATATATTTT. As protein: CASSRSGQGAGNTIYF.

This clonotype occurred many times. The rearrangement uses TRBV2 and TRBJ2-2; 7 bases are a match to TRBD2. The CDR3 covers 15 residues. V lost 2 bases to trimming and J lost 3 bases; unmatched junction nucleotides: 3. Germline V CDR1 and CDR2: SNHLY, FYNNEI. The CDR3 DNA follows: TGTGCCAGCAGTGAACAGGGAGGGGACACCGGGGAGCTGTTTTTT. Translating gives CASSEQGGDTGELFF. Drawing the rest from reference TRBV2 and TRBJ2-2, the complete variable domain is EPEVTQTPSHQVTQMGQEVILRCVPISNHLYFYWYRQILGQKVEFLVSFYNNEISEKSEIFDDQFSVERPDGSNFTLKIRSTKLEDSAMYFCASSEQGGDTGELFFGEGSRLTVL.

The CDR3: CASSELIGGGPDTQYF. CDR3 DNA sequence: TGCGCCAGCAGTGAGTTGATAGGGGGGGGCCCAGATACGCAGTATTTT. The chain is built from TRBV10-2 and TRBJ2-3, with D tentatively TRBD2 (7 bases). The germline CDR1 and CDR2 sequences are WSHSY and SAAADI. The CDR3 length is 16 residues. Trimming pared 1 base from V and 4 bases from J, leaving 15 bases between.

The V call is TRBV10-3, the J call TRBJ2-7; D might be TRBD2 (6 bases). Trimming stripped 0 bases from V and 1 base from J, with 13 bases between. The CDR3 consists of 16 residues. Per germline, CDR1 ENHRY and CDR2 SYGVKD. CDR3 nucleotide sequence: TGTGCCATCAGTGAGTCGAAGGGACTGAAGTCCTACGAGCAGTACTTC. It yields the protein CAISESKGLKSYEQYF.

This clonotype was observed many times. This chain links TRBV6-1 with TRBJ2-7; TRBD2 might be the D (5 bases). The CDR3 runs to 14 residues. Trimming cost V 6 bases and J 0 bases, with 12 bases left between them. Germline CDR1 MNHNS, CDR2 SASEGT. CDR3 sequence reads: CASRDSGSSYEQYF. The CDR3 bases are TGTGCCAGCAGGGACTCGGGGAGCTCCTACGAGCAGTACTTC.

This clonotype was seen a handful of times. The rearrangement links TRBV5-5 to TRBJ1-2; D is undetermined. The length of the CDR3 is 15 residues. The germline V gene has CDR1 SGHKS and CDR2 YYEKEE (reference sequence). With 4 bases removed from V and 1 base from J, the gap between germline ends came to 14 bases. CDR3 DNA: TGTGCCAGCAGCCTGGAGCTTCACTTTAACTATGGCTACACCTTC. This gives the protein CASSLELHFNYGYTF. Combining the CDR3 with reference TRBV5-5 and TRBJ1-2 gives the whole variable domain DAGVTQSPTHLIKTRGQQVTLRCSPISGHKSVSWYQQVLGQGPQFIFQYYEKEERGRGNFPDRFSARQFPNYSSELNVNALLLGDSALYLCASSLELHFNYGYTFGSGTRLTVV.

This clonotype was seen only a few times. V and J are TRBV7-6 and TRBJ2-3; D assignment may be TRBD1 or TRBD2 (5 bases each). The CDR3 spans 17 residues. With 1 base removed from V and 5 bases from J, the gap between germline ends came to 19 bases. The V gene's germline CDR1 is SGHVS and CDR2 FNYEAQ. CDR3 region: CASSLESGTPRRDTQYF. CDR3 bases: TGTGCCAGCAGCTTAGAATCGGGGACCCCTAGGAGAGATACGCAGTATTTT. Together with reference TRBV7-6 and TRBJ2-3, the CDR3 gives the full variable domain: GAGVSQSPRYKVTKRGQDVALRCDPISGHVSLYWYRQALGQGPEFLTYFNYEAQQDKSGLPNDRFSAERPEGSISTLTIQRTEQRDSAMYRCASSLESGTPRRDTQYFGPGTRLTVL.

This clonotype was counted a few times. The chain joins TRBV5-1 to TRBJ2-1, with TRBD1 matching 8 bases. This CDR3 is built from 14 residues. Looked up from germline, CDR1 is SGHRS and CDR2 is YFSETQ. After removal of 0 bases from V and 4 bases from J, the junction contained 0 bases not matched to a gene. The CDR3 DNA sequence: TGCGCCAGCAGCTTGGACAGGGGGTACAATGAGCAGTTCTTC. Its protein is CASSLDRGYNEQFF. The complete variable domain, with remaining parts taken from reference TRBV5-1 and TRBJ2-1, reads KAGVTQTPRYLIKTRGQQVTLSCSPISGHRSVSWYQQTPGQGLQFLFEYFSETQRNKGNFPGRFSGRQFSNSRSEMNVSTLELGDSALYLCASSLDRGYNEQFFGPGTRLTVL.

There are many counts of this clonotype. The rearrangement uses TRBV6-2 or TRBV6-3 and TRBJ1-3; D call uncertain. The V end lost 2 bases, the J end lost 12 bases, and 11 bases lay between the germline ends. The CDR3 extends over 12 amino acids. Germline CDR1 MNHEY, CDR2 SVGEGT. The CDR3, as DNA: TGTGCCAGCAGTTACAACGGACGGGGCATATATTTT. It specifies CASSYNGRGIYF.

This clonotype has ten or more counts. The rearrangement uses TRBV30 and TRBJ2-3, with TRBD1 matching over 8 bases. This CDR3 has 13 residues. After removal of 3 bases from V and 5 bases from J, the junction contained 4 bases not matched to a gene. CDR1 is GTSNPN and CDR2 is SVGIG in the germline V gene (reference sequence). The DNA for the CDR3 is TGTGCCTGGAGCCGACAGGGGATAGATACGCAGTATTTT. It specifies CAWSRQGIDTQYF.

This sequence joins TRBV2 and TRBJ1-4, with D unresolved. The germline CDR1 and CDR2 sequences are SNHLY and FYNNEI. The CDR3 has 12 residues. Deletions cut 5 bases from V and 5 bases from J, with 6 bases between. The CDR3 region is CASSLENEKLFF. The CDR3 nucleotides are TGTGCCAGCAGTCTCGAGAATGAAAAACTGTTTTTT.